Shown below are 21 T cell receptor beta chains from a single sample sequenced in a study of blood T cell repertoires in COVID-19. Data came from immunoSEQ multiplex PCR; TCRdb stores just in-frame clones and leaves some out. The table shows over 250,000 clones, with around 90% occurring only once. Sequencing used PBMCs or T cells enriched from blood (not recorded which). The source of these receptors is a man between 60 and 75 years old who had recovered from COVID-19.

The CDR3 protein is CATETGGTEAFF. CDR3 bases: TGTGCCACCGAGACAGGGGGCACTGAAGCTTTCTTT. V usage is TRBV12-3 or TRBV12-4 and J usage is TRBJ1-1, with 9 bases identical to TRBD1. Losses at the gene ends were 10 bases for V and 4 bases for J; bases not matched to a gene: 4. The CDR3 contains 12 residues.

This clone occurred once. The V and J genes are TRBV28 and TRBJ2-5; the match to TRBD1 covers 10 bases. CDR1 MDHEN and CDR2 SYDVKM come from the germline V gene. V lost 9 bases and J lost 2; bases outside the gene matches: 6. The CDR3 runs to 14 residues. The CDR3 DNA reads TGTGCCAGTACTGGGACAGGGGTACAAGAGACCCAGTACTTC. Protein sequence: CASTGTGVQETQYF.

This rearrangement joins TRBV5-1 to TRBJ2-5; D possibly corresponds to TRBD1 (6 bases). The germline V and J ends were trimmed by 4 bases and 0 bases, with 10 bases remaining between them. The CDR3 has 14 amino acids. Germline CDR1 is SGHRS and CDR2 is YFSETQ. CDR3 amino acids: CASSRRQDQETQYF. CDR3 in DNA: TGCGCCAGCAGCCGTAGACAGGACCAAGAGACCCAGTACTTC.

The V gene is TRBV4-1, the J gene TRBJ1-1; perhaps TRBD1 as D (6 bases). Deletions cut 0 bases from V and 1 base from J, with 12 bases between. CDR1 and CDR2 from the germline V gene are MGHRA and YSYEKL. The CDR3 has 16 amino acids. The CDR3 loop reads CASSQDPRGRNTEAFF. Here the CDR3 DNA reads TGCGCCAGCAGCCAAGATCCCAGGGGCAGGAACACTGAAGCTTTCTTT.

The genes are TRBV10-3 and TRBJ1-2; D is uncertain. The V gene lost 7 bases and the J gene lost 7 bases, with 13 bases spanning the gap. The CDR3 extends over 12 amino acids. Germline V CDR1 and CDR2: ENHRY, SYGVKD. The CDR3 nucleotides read TGTGCCATCACCGCGGGAGGCTTTGGCTACACCTTC. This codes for CAITAGGFGYTF.

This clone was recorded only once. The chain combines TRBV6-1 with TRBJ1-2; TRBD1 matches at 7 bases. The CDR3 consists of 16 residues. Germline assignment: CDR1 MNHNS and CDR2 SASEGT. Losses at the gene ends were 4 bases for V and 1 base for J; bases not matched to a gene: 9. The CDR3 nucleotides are TGTGCCAGCAGTGGGGGACAGACAAGTTTTAACTATGGCTACACCTTC. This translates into CASSGGQTSFNYGYTF.

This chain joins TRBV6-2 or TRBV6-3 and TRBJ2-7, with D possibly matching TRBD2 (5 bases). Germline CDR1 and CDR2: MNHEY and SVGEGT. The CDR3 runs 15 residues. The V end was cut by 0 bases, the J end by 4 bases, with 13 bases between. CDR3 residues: CASSYSDWFLYEQYF. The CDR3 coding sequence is TGTGCCAGCAGTTACTCGGACTGGTTTTTGTACGAGCAGTACTTC.

This CDR3 is CASSPEAGDNEQFF. CDR3 nucleotide sequence: TGTGCCAGCAGCCCCGAAGCGGGGGACAATGAGCAGTTCTTC. V gene TRBV7-3 combines with J gene TRBJ2-1; 8 bases line up with TRBD2. The ends lost 5 bases at V and 5 bases at J; junction bases unmatched: 5. The CDR3 contains 14 residues. The germline V gene encodes CDR1 SGHTA and CDR2 FQGTGA.

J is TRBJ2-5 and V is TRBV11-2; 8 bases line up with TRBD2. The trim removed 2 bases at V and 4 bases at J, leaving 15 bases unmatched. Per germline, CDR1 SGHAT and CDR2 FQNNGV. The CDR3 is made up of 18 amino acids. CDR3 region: CASSLRLLLRGDSETQYF. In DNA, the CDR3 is TGTGCCAGCAGCTTACGGCTTTTATTGCGGGGGGATTCAGAGACCCAGTACTTC.

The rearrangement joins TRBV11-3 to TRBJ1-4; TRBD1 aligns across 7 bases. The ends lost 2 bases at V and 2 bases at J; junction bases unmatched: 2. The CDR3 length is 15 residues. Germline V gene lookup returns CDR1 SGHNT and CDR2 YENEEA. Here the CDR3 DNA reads TGTGCCAGCAGCTTAACGGGACAGACTAATGAAAAACTGTTTTTT. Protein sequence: CASSLTGQTNEKLFF. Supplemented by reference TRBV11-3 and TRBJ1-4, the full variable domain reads EAGVVQSPRYKIIEKKQPVAFWCNPISGHNTLYWYLQNLGQGPELLIRYENEEAVDDSQLPKDRFSAERLKGVDSTLKIQPAELGDSAVYLCASSLTGQTNEKLFFGSGTQLSVL.

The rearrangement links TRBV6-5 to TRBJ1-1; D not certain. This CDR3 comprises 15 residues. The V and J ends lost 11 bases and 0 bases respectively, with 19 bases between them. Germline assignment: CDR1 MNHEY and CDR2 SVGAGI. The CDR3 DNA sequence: TGTGCCGCCGGTCCCATCCCTTCGGTGAACACTGAAGCTTTCTTT. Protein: CAAGPIPSVNTEAFF.

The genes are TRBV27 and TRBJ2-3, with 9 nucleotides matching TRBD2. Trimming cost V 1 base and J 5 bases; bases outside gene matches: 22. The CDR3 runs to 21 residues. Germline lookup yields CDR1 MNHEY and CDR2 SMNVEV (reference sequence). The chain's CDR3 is CASSLFSLRGSREGQGDTQYF. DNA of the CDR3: TGTGCCAGCAGTTTATTTTCTCTCCGTGGATCGCGGGAGGGCCAGGGAGATACGCAGTATTTT.

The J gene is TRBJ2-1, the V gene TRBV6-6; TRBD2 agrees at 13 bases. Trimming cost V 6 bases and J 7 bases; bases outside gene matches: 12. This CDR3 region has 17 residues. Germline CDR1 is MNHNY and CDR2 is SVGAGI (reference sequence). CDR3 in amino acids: CASRRPGQTSGRNEQFF. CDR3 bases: TGTGCCAGCAGACGACCGGGACAGACTAGCGGGAGGAATGAGCAGTTCTTC.

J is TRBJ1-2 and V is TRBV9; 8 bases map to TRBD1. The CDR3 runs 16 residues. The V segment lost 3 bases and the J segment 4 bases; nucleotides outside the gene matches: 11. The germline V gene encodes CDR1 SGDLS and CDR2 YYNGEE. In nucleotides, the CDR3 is TGTGCCAGCAGCGGCTCTGGGGACAGGAGGGGCTATGGCTACACCTTC. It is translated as CASSGSGDRRGYGYTF. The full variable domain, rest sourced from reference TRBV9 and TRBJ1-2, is DSGVTQTPKHLITATGQRVTLRCSPRSGDLSVYWYQQSLDQGLQFLIQYYNGEERAKGNILERFSAQQFPDLHSELNLSSLELGDSALYFCASSGSGDRRGYGYTFGSGTRLTVV.

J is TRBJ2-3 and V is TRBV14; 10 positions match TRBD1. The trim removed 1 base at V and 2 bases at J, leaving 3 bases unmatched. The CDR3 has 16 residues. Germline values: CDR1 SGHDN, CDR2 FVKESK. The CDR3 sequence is CASSQGQGANTDTQYF. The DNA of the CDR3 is TGTGCCAGCAGCCAAGGACAGGGGGCAAACACAGATACGCAGTATTTT. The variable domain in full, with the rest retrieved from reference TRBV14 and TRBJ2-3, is EAGVTQFPSHSVIEKGQTVTLRCDPISGHDNLYWYRRVMGKEIKFLLHFVKESKQDESGMPNNRFLAERTGGTYSTLKVQPAELEDSGVYFCASSQGQGANTDTQYFGPGTRLTVL.

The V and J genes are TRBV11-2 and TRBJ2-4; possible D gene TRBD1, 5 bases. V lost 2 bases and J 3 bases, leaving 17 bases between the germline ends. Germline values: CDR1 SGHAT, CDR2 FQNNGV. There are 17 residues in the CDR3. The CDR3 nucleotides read TGTGCCAGCAGCTTAAATCTCTTTTCAGGGCGCAAAAACATTCAGTACTTC. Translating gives CASSLNLFSGRKNIQYF.

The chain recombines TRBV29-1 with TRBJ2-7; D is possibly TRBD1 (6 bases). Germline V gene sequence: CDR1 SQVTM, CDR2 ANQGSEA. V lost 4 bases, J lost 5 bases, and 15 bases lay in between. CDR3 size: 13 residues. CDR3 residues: CSVGHPGAHEQYF. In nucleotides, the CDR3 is TGCAGCGTTGGGCATCCAGGGGCCCACGAGCAGTACTTC.

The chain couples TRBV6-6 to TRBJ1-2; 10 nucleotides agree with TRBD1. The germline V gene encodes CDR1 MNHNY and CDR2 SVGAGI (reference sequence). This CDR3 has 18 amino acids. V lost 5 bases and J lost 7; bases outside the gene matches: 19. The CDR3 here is CASSPTDRGVEMTSGYTF. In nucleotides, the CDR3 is TGTGCCAGCAGTCCGACGGACAGGGGGGTGGAGATGACGAGTGGCTACACCTTC.

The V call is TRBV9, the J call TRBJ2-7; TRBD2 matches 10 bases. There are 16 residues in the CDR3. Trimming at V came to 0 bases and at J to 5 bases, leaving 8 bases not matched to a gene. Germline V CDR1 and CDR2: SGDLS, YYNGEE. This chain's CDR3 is CASSVVGLAGVHEQYF. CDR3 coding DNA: TGTGCCAGCAGCGTAGTAGGGCTAGCGGGAGTCCACGAGCAGTACTTC.

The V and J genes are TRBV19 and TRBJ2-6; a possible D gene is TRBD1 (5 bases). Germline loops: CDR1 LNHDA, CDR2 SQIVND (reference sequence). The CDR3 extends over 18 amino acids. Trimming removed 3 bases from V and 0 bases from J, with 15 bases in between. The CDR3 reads CASSIGRATLSGANVLTF. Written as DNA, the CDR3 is TGTGCCAGTAGTATTGGCAGGGCCACTCTCTCTGGGGCCAACGTCCTGACTTTC.

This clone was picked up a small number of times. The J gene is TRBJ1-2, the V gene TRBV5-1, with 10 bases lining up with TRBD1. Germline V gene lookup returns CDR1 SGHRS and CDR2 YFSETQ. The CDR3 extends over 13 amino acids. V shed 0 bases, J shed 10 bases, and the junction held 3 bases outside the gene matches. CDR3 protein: CASSLVGTGDYTF. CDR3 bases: TGCGCCAGCAGCTTGGTTGGGACAGGGGACTACACCTTC.